By share of the sample, the clone carrying this T cell receptor (beta chain) is medium-sized. Co-extraction of RNA and DNA was performed on roughly 20-33 mg of unsorted bulk tissue. Surgeons resected the patients' primary liver carcinomas. This record belongs to a study of tumor-infiltrating lymphocytes in primary liver carcinoma. With about 470 ng total RNA as template and a constant-region primer, TCR beta cDNA was made. Three nested multiplex PCR rounds, a slightly modified ARM-PCR method, built the TCR beta libraries. MiXCR was run by TCRdb on the multiplex PCR reads, yielding one entry per CDR3 protein. This table holds about 50,000 distinct CDR3 sequences, about 77% found once. The sequencing sample was made of liver tumor tissue from sampling region 5. Subset indicated: tumor region T5, tumor centre. The receptor comes from a man aged 35 to 55 with primary liver carcinoma and hepatitis B virus infection.

The CDR3 sequence is CSVMGNTGELFF. For the CDR3, the DNA is TGCAGCGTTATGGGTAACACCGGGGAGCTGTTTTTT. The V gene is TRBV29-1, the J gene TRBJ2-2, with no clear D. The CDR3 is 12 amino acids. The V end was cut by 5 bases, the J end by 2 bases, with 6 bases between. Germline CDR1 and CDR2: SQVTM and ANQGSEA.